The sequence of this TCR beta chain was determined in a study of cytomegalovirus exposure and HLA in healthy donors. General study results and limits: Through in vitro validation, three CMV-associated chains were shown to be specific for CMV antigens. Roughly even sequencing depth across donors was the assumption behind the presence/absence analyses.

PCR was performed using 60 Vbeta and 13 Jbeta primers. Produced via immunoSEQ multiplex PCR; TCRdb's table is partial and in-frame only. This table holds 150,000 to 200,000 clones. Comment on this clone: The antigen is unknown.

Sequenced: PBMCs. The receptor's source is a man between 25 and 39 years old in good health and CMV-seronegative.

The CDR3 here is CASRPLAGEPEQYF. CDR3 DNA sequence: TGTGCCAGCAGACCTCTAGCGGGAGAACCTGAGCAGTACTTC. This chain joins TRBV27 and TRBJ2-7; the match to TRBD2 covers 10 bases. Looked up from germline, CDR1 is MNHEY and CDR2 is SMNVEV (reference sequence). Trimming cost V 6 bases and J 7 bases; bases outside gene matches: 9. The CDR3 is 14 residues long.